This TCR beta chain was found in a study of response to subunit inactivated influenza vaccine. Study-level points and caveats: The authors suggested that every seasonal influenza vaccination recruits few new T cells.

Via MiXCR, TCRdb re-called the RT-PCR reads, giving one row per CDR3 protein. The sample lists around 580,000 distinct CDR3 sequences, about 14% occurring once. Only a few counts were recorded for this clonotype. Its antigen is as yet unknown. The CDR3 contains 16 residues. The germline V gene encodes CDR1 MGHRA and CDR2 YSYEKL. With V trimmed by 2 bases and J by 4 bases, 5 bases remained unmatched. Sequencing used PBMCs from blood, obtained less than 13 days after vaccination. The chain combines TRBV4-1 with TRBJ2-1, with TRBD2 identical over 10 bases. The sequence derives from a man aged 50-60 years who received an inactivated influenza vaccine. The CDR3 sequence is CASSQSLAGGYNEQFF. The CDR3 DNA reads TGCGCCAGCAGCCAATCCTTAGCGGGAGGTTACAATGAGCAGTTCTTC.